The 23 T cell receptor beta chains below come from one sample, sequenced in a study of molecular identifiers for immune sequencing clone quantification. TCRdb fed the PCR reads into MiXCR, producing one record per CDR3 protein. Here the sample spans approximately 590,000 distinct CDR3 sequences, 25% being singletons. The material sequenced was naive CD8+ T cells from blood, with Jurkat cell RNA spiked in. As to subset: FACS-sorted CD8+CD4-CCR7+CD45RA+ naive T cells. Receptors originate from a human donor in good health. Some libraries in this study had Jurkat cell RNA spiked in.

Comment on this clonotype: A much more abundant neighbour one base away suggests this may be a read error. This rearrangement joins TRBV4-3 to TRBJ1-5, with TRBD1 as a possible D gene (6 bases). Germline loops: CDR1 LGHNA, CDR2 YSLEER. The CDR3 loop spans 15 amino acids. As DNA, the CDR3 is TGCGCCAGCAGCCAAGACCGCCACGGCGGGGGGCCCCAGCGTTTT. Protein product: CASSQDRHGGGPQRF.

This clonotype has at least ten counts. CDR3: CASRSTSVTDTQYF. Written as DNA, the CDR3 is TGTGCCAGCAGATCGACTAGCGTCACAGATACGCAGTATTTT. The gene calls are TRBV6-5 and TRBJ2-3, with 8 bases that match TRBD2. The CDR3 extends over 14 amino acids. Germline V gene sequence: CDR1 MNHEY, CDR2 SVGAGI. V lost 6 bases, J lost 2 bases, and 4 bases stayed unmatched.

The genes are TRBV5-1 and TRBJ1-1; D unresolved. The CDR3 consists of 14 residues. The germline V and J ends were trimmed by 0 bases and 6 bases, with 12 bases remaining between them. Per the germline V gene, CDR1 is SGHRS and CDR2 is YFSETQ. The CDR3 DNA reads as TGCGCCAGCAGCTTGGTAACGGTCGGGGCTGAAGCTTTCTTT. Translation gives CASSLVTVGAEAFF.

On this clonotype: Since no conserved phenylalanine or tryptophan closes the CDR3, a read error is the likely cause. The chain is built from TRBV11-2 and TRBJ1-1, with unresolved D. CDR3 length equals 15 residues. Germline CDR1 reads SGHAT; CDR2 reads FQNNGV. V lost 0 bases to trimming and J lost 0 bases, with 8 bases between them. In DNA form, the CDR3 reads TGTGCCAGCAGCTTAGATCGACGGATGAACACTGAAGCTTTCCTT. Translation: CASSLDRRMNTEAFL.

A word on this clonotype: The germline gene is not matched at one end of the junction; a read error may be the cause. The chain couples TRBV28 to TRBJ1-2; TRBD1 matches 7 bases. The CDR3 spans 15 residues. CDR1 MDHEN and CDR2 SYDVKM come from the germline V gene. The DNA for the CDR3 is TGTGCCAGCAGTCCGTCCGACAGGGCTAACTATGGCTACATCTTC. It specifies CASSPSDRANYGYIF.

To note about this clonotype: Mismatch with germline at one junction end may stem from a read error. The rearrangement links TRBV3-1 to TRBJ2-2; no clear D. The germline V gene has CDR1 LGHDT and CDR2 YNNKEL (reference sequence). The CDR3 consists of 15 residues. CDR3 coding DNA: TGTGCCAGCAGCCAAGGAACCGCGAACGCCGGGGAGCTGTTTTTT. Its protein is CASSQGTANAGELFF.

This clonotype was seen ten or more times. This chain connects TRBV6-5 to TRBJ1-1; D is perhaps TRBD1 (5 bases). The CDR3 totals 16 residues. Trimming removed 1 base at V and 3 bases at J, with 15 bases between. Germline CDR1 is MNHEY and CDR2 is SVGAGI. CDR3 sequence reads: CASSYLTGRGDTEAFF. In nucleotides, the CDR3 is TGTGCCAGCAGTTACTTGACGGGGCGCGGGGACACTGAAGCTTTCTTT.

The genes are TRBV12-3 or TRBV12-4 and TRBJ1-2, with TRBD1 identical over 8 bases. The trim removed 6 bases at V and 4 bases at J, leaving 7 bases unmatched. The CDR3 is 14 residues long. This chain's CDR3 is CASRIPDRVYGYTF. The CDR3 bases are TGTGCCAGCAGGATTCCGGACAGGGTCTATGGCTACACCTTC.

At least ten counts were recorded for this clonotype. The chain couples TRBV4-3 to TRBJ2-1; no definite D call. Germline V gene data show CDR1 as LGHNA and CDR2 as YSLEER. CDR3 length: 15 residues. Trimming shortened V by 0 bases and J by 7 bases, and 13 bases separated the two germline ends. CDR3 DNA: TGCGCCAGCAGCCAAGATTTAGGGCAGTCAAATGAGCAGTTCTTC. The encoded protein is CASSQDLGQSNEQFF.

The chain is built from TRBV12-3 or TRBV12-4 and TRBJ2-1; 10 bases fit TRBD2. The CDR3 consists of 20 residues. J lost 3 bases, V lost 1 base, and 15 bases had no gene match. Written as DNA, the CDR3 is TGTGCCAGCAGTTTAGGGATTAGCGGGGGGCTGACACGGATCTACAATGAGCAGTTCTTC. It codes for CASSLGISGGLTRIYNEQFF.

The rearrangement uses TRBV28 and TRBJ2-7, with D unresolved. The germline V gene encodes CDR1 MDHEN and CDR2 SYDVKM. The CDR3 is made up of 14 amino acids. V was pared by 3 bases and J by 1 base, with 10 bases between. The CDR3 here is CASSLYRESYEQYF. Here the CDR3 DNA reads TGTGCCAGCAGTTTGTATAGGGAATCCTACGAGCAGTACTTC.

This clonotype was picked up many times. V and J are TRBV4-3 and TRBJ2-7; 9 nucleotides line up with TRBD1. CDR1 and CDR2 from the germline V gene are LGHNA and YSLEER. V lost 1 base and J lost 3; bases outside the gene matches: 1. The CDR3 totals 14 residues. For the CDR3, the DNA is TGCGCCAGCAGCCAAGCGACAGGGGGCTACGAGCAGTACTTC. Its translation: CASSQATGGYEQYF.

This rearrangement joins TRBV4-3 to TRBJ2-1; possible D gene TRBD1, 5 bases. Trimming pared 1 base from V and 4 bases from J, leaving 8 bases between. Germline CDR1 and CDR2: LGHNA and YSLEER. This CDR3 has 14 amino acids. The CDR3 sequence is CASSQGTSYNEQFF. In DNA form, the CDR3 reads TGCGCCAGCAGCCAAGGGACATCATACAATGAGCAGTTCTTC.

This clonotype has just one count. The V and J genes are TRBV27 and TRBJ2-1, with 9 bases aligning to TRBD1. Trimming took 5 bases from V and 8 from J; bases not matched to a gene: 4. This CDR3 has 13 residues. CDR1 and CDR2 from the germline V gene are MNHEY and SMNVEV (reference sequence). CDR3 in DNA: TGTGCCAGCAGTACGACAGGGGGAGATGAGCAGTTCTTC. It is translated as CASSTTGGDEQFF.

The gene calls are TRBV12-3 or TRBV12-4 and TRBJ2-1, with D unresolved. CDR3 size: 12 residues. V gave up 7 bases and J gave up 8 bases, with 12 bases separating them. CDR3 region: CASTPDGHEQFF. DNA for the CDR3: TGTGCCAGCACCCCGGATGGGCATGAGCAGTTCTTC.

This clonotype was counted a few times. This chain uses TRBV7-9 with TRBJ2-1, with 9 positions matching TRBD2. V shed 0 bases, J shed 2 bases, and the junction held 2 bases outside the gene matches. The CDR3 length is 16 residues. Germline CDR1 is SEHNR and CDR2 is FQNEAQ (reference sequence). The CDR3 bases are TGTGCCAGCAGCTTAGCTGGCGGGGGGGCCTACAATGAGCAGTTCTTC. It yields the protein CASSLAGGGAYNEQFF.

Note on this clonotype: A much larger clonotype is one base distant, so this may be a read error. In DNA form, the CDR3 reads TGTGTCAGCAGTGGGGCCAGGAACTATGGCTACACCTTC. Translating gives CVSSGARNYGYTF. The V call is TRBV2, the J call TRBJ1-2; perhaps TRBD1 as D (5 bases). The CDR3 runs 13 residues. Germline V CDR1 and CDR2: SNHLY, FYNNEI.

This clonotype was observed at least ten times. The chain links TRBV7-9 to TRBJ1-1, with D possibly TRBD1 on 6 matching bases. The V end was cut by 7 bases, the J end by 3 bases, with 12 bases between. The CDR3 contains 13 residues. The germline V gene has CDR1 SEHNR and CDR2 FQNEAQ (reference sequence). The CDR3 DNA reads as TGTGCCAGCAAAACAGGGCCCTACACTGAAGCTTTCTTT. Amino acid sequence: CASKTGPYTEAFF.

This clonotype has ten or more counts. The chain carries TRBV3-1 and TRBJ1-5, with D hard to call. The V end was cut by 1 base, the J end by 3 bases, with 7 bases between. This CDR3 region has 14 residues. Germline CDR1 is LGHDT and CDR2 is YNNKEL (reference sequence). CDR3 region: CASSQGRVNQPQHF. In DNA, the CDR3 is TGTGCCAGCAGCCAAGGCCGGGTCAATCAGCCCCAGCATTTT. Full variable domain (remainder filled in from reference TRBV3-1 and TRBJ1-5): DTAVSQTPKYLVTQMGNDKSIKCEQNLGHDTMYWYKQDSKKFLKIMFSYNNKELIINETVPNRFSPKSPDKAHLNLHINSLELGDSAVYFCASSQGRVNQPQHFGDGTRLSIL.

This clonotype has a handful of counts. The genes are TRBV12-2 and TRBJ1-1. TRBV12-2 is flagged as a pseudogene. This CDR3 region has 15 residues. The CDR3 DNA follows: TGTGCAAGTCGCTTATTTCGTGTCATGAACACTGAAGCTTTCTTT. This encodes CASRLFRVMNTEAFF.

In its sample, this clonotype was seen a few times. The V call is TRBV12-3 or TRBV12-4, the J call TRBJ2-2, with a tentative D call TRBD2 (5 bases). The CDR3 covers 12 residues. The V gene lost 7 bases and the J gene lost 4 bases, with 7 bases spanning the gap. CDR3 residues: CASTGSTGELFF. CDR3 coding DNA: TGTGCCAGCACTGGGAGCACCGGGGAGCTGTTTTTT.

CDR3 sequence reads: CASSDLAGENNEQFF. The CDR3 DNA follows: TGTGCCAGCAGCGACTTAGCGGGAGAAAATAATGAGCAGTTCTTC. The genes are TRBV3-1 and TRBJ2-1; TRBD2 matches at 9 bases. The germline CDR1 and CDR2 sequences are LGHDT and YNNKEL (reference sequence). V lost 5 bases, J lost 7 bases, and 9 bases stayed unmatched. This CDR3 spans 15 amino acids.

V gene TRBV21-1 combines with J gene TRBJ2-1; TRBD1 is the table's D call and was not checked against the DNA. TRBV21-1 is assigned pseudogene status. The CDR3 length is 18 residues. The CDR3 here is CASSKGGKPPVGDNEQFF. The CDR3 DNA sequence: TGTGCCAGCAGCAAAGGTGGGAAACCCCCAGTGGGGGACAATGAGCAGTTCTTC.